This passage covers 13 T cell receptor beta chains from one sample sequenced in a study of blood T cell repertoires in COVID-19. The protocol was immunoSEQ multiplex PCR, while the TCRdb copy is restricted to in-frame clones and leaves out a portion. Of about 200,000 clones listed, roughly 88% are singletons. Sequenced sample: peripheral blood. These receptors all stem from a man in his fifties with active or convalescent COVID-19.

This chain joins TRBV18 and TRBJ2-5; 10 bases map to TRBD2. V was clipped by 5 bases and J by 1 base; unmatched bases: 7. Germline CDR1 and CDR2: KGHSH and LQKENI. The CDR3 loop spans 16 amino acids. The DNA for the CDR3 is TGTGCCAGCTCATCCAGACTAGCGGGCCTCCAAGAGACCCAGTACTTC. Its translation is CASSSRLAGLQETQYF.

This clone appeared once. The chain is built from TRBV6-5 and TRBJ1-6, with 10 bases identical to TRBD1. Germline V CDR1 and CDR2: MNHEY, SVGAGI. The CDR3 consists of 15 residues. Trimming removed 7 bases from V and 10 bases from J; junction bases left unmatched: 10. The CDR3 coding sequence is TGTGCCAGCAACGCCTTGACAGGGGGCTTGTCACCCCTCCACTTT. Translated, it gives CASNALTGGLSPLHF.

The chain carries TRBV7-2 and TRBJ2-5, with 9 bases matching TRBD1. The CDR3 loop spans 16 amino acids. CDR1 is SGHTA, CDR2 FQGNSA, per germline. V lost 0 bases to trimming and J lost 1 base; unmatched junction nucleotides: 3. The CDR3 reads CASSLALTGGQETQYF. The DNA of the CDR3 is TGTGCCAGCAGCTTAGCCCTGACAGGGGGCCAAGAGACCCAGTACTTC.

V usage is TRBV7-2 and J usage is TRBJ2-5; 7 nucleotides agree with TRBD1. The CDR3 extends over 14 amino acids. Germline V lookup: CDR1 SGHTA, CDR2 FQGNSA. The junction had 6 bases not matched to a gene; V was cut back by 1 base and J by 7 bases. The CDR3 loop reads CASSLGGGVVTQYF. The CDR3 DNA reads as TGTGCCAGCAGCTTAGGAGGGGGCGTCGTGACCCAGTACTTC.

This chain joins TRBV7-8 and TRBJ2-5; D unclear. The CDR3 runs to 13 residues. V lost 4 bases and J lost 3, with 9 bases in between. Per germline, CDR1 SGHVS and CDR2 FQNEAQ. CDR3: CASSSYRKETQYF. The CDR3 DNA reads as TGTGCCAGCAGCTCGTACAGAAAAGAGACCCAGTACTTC.

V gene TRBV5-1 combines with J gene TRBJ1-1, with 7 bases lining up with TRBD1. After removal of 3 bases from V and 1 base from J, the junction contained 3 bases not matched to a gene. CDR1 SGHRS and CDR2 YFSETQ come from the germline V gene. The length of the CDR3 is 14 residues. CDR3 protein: CASSWAGGNTEAFF. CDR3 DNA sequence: TGCGCCAGCAGCTGGGCAGGGGGGAACACTGAAGCTTTCTTT.

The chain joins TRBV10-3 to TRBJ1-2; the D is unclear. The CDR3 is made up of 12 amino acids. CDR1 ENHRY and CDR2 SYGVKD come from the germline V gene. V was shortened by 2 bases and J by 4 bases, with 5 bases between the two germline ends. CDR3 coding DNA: TGTGCCATCAGTGAGGACACCTATGGCTACACCTTC. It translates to CAISEDTYGYTF.

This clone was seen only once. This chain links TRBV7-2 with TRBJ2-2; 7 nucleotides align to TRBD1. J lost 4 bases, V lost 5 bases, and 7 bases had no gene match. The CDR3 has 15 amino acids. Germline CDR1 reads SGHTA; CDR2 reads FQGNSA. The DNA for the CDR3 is TGTGCCAGCAGCGCACAAGGACAGGCCACCGGGGAGCTGTTTTTT. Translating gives CASSAQGQATGELFF.

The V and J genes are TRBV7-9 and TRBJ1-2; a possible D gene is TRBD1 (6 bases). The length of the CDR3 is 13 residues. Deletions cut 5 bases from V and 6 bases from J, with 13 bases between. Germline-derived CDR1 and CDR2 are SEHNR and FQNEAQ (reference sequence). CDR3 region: CASSLGGRDGYTF. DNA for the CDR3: TGTGCCAGCAGCCTGGGGGGGCGGGATGGCTACACCTTC.

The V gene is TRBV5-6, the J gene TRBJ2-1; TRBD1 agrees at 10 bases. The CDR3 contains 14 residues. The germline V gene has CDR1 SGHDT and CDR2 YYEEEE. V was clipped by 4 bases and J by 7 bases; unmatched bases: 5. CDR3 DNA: TGTGCCAGCAGCCTCGGACAGGGGGTTAATGAGCAGTTCTTC. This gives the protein CASSLGQGVNEQFF.

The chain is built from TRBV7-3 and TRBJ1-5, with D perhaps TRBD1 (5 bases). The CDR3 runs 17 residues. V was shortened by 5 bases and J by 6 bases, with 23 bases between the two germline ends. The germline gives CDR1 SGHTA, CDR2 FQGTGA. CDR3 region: CASSPPVGGRYSQPQHF. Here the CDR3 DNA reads TGTGCCAGCAGCCCGCCGGTGGGGGGACGATATTCTCAGCCCCAGCATTTT.

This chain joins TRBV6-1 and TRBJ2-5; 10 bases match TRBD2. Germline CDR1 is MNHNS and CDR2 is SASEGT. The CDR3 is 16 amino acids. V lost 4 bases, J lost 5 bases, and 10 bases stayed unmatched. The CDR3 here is CASSGERGGLFETQYF. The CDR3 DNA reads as TGTGCCAGCAGTGGGGAGCGGGGGGGCCTCTTCGAGACCCAGTACTTC.

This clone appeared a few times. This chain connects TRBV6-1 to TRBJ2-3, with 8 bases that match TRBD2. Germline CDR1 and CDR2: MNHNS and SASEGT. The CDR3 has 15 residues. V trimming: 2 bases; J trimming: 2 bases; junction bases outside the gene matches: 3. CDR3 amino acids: CASSERGGSTDTQYF. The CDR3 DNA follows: TGTGCCAGCAGTGAACGGGGGGGGTCCACAGATACGCAGTATTTT.